The 24 T cell receptor beta chains below come from one sample, sequenced in a study of PD-1 blockade in classical Hodgkin lymphoma. Profiling relied on immunoSEQ multiplex PCR, and the TCRdb table lists in-frame clones only, not all of them. Here the sample spans about 35,000 clones, approximately 92% being singletons. Brentuximab vedotin exposure varied among the patients, all of whom had relapsed after autologous stem cell transplantation. Magnetic negative selection of thawed PBMCs was the method by which CD4+ T cells were purified. The sample here was CD4+ T cells from blood, taken at baseline. All receptors come from a human donor with classical Hodgkin lymphoma.

This clone was seen more than once but under ten times. The chain links TRBV19 to TRBJ1-2, with D perhaps matching TRBD1 (5 bases). The CDR3 has 15 residues. The germline V gene encodes CDR1 LNHDA and CDR2 SQIVND (reference sequence). Trimming cost V 6 bases and J 1 base, with 15 bases left between them. For the CDR3, the DNA is TGTGCCAGTAGAGACAGCCCATTTATTAACTATGGCTACACCTTC. Its translation is CASRDSPFINYGYTF. Full variable domain (missing parts from reference TRBV19 and TRBJ1-2): DGGITQSPKYLFRKEGQNVTLSCEQNLNHDAMYWYRQDPGQGLRLIYYSQIVNDFQKGDIAEGYSVSREKKESFPLTVTSAQKNPTAFYLCASRDSPFINYGYTFGSGTRLTVV.

The chain couples TRBV30 to TRBJ2-5; 8 bases fit TRBD1. Germline values: CDR1 GTSNPN, CDR2 SVGIG (reference sequence). The J segment lost 4 bases and the V segment lost 3 bases, leaving 4 bases of the junction unmatched. This CDR3 has 13 amino acids. The CDR3 region is CAWRTGGRETQYF. The DNA of the CDR3 is TGTGCCTGGAGAACAGGGGGACGAGAGACCCAGTACTTC.

V usage is TRBV7-8 and J usage is TRBJ2-5; TRBD2 might be the D (5 bases). The germline V gene encodes CDR1 SGHVS and CDR2 FQNEAQ. V was pared by 2 bases and J by 2 bases, with 12 bases between. CDR3 size: 15 residues. The CDR3 DNA reads TGTGCCAGCAGCTTAAGCGGTATAATGCAAGAGACCCAGTACTTC. Protein: CASSLSGIMQETQYF. The entire variable domain, with the rest obtained from reference TRBV7-8 and TRBJ2-5, is as follows: GAGVSQSPRYKVAKRGQDVALRCDPISGHVSLFWYQQALGQGPEFLTYFQNEAQLDKSGLPSDRFFAERPEGSVSTLKIQRTQQEDSAVYLCASSLSGIMQETQYFGPGTRLLVL.

The genes are TRBV6-5 and TRBJ2-1; 10 bases are shared with TRBD2. Germline assignment: CDR1 MNHEY and CDR2 SVGAGI. The CDR3 is 16 residues long. V dropped 4 bases and J dropped 8; count of bases not matched to a gene: 11. As DNA, the CDR3 is TGTGCCAGCAGTTTTAGCCTAGCGGGAGAAAGGTATGAGCAGTTCTTC. It translates to CASSFSLAGERYEQFF.

The V and J genes are TRBV27 and TRBJ2-2; D may be TRBD1 (6 bases). Germline V gene lookup returns CDR1 MNHEY and CDR2 SMNVEV (reference sequence). The CDR3 runs to 15 residues. V lost 3 bases and J 0 bases, leaving 8 bases between the germline ends. The CDR3 bases are TGTGCCAGCAGTTTGAACAGGGCGAACACCGGGGAGCTGTTTTTT. Protein sequence: CASSLNRANTGELFF.

This clone was observed a single time. The CDR3 loop reads CASSVNTQYF. CDR3 in DNA: TGTGCCAGTAGCGTGAATACGCAGTATTTT. The chain links TRBV11-2 to TRBJ2-3; tentative D call: TRBD2 (5 bases). Germline V lookup: CDR1 SGHAT, CDR2 FQNNGV. The CDR3 has 10 residues. V lost 9 bases and J lost 7, with 8 bases in between.

This rearrangement joins TRBV6-1 to TRBJ2-3, with TRBD1 matching over 7 bases. This CDR3 is built from 16 residues. Per germline, CDR1 MNHNS and CDR2 SASEGT. The V and J ends lost 4 bases and 0 bases, in that order; junction bases with no gene match: 7. The CDR3 nucleotides are TGTGCCAGCAGTGCTCCCCACAGGGGAAGCACAGATACGCAGTATTTT. Translating gives CASSAPHRGSTDTQYF.

The chain carries TRBV28 and TRBJ2-2; D possibly corresponds to TRBD1 (6 bases). Trimming took 6 bases from V and 9 from J, leaving 11 bases between them. The CDR3 covers 12 residues. Per the germline V gene, CDR1 is MDHEN and CDR2 is SYDVKM. CDR3 sequence reads: CASREGVRELFF. The CDR3 DNA follows: TGTGCCAGCAGAGAGGGGGTGAGGGAGCTGTTTTTT.

The chain carries TRBV10-3 and TRBJ2-3, with a weak D call TRBD2 (5 bases). Germline CDR1 and CDR2: ENHRY and SYGVKD. The length of the CDR3 is 14 residues. V was shortened by 6 bases and J by 3 bases, with 13 bases between the two germline ends. CDR3 amino acids: CAISPGMATDTQYF. The CDR3 DNA reads TGTGCCATCAGCCCGGGAATGGCTACAGATACGCAGTATTTT.

This sequence joins TRBV18 and TRBJ2-3; 7 positions agree with TRBD2. Germline trimming cut 5 bases from V and 1 base from J; bases unmatched to any gene: 9. Germline CDR1 is KGHSH and CDR2 is LQKENI. This CDR3 is built from 16 residues. CDR3 in DNA: TGTGCCAGCTCAAGGTCGGGAGGCCCGGGCACAGATACGCAGTATTTT. This translates into CASSRSGGPGTDTQYF.

The chain joins TRBV28 to TRBJ2-7; D remains ambiguous. Trimming took 4 bases from V and 6 from J, leaving 4 bases between them. The germline V gene has CDR1 MDHEN and CDR2 SYDVKM. The CDR3 runs to 10 residues. The CDR3 reads CASSSIEQYF. The DNA of the CDR3 is TGTGCCAGCAGTTCGATCGAGCAGTACTTC.

J is TRBJ2-5 and V is TRBV6-1; 12 bases line up with TRBD1. The CDR3 is 16 residues long. V was pared by 0 bases and J by 5 bases, with 4 bases of the junction left unmatched. The germline CDR1 and CDR2 sequences are MNHNS and SASEGT. DNA for the CDR3: TGTGCCAGCAGTGAAGCGCCGGGACAGGGGGCTGAGACCCAGTACTTC. It yields the protein CASSEAPGQGAETQYF.

The chain employs TRBV6-1 and TRBJ2-7, with 10 bases identical to TRBD2. This CDR3 has 16 amino acids. Looked up from germline, CDR1 is MNHNS and CDR2 is SASEGT. Germline trimming cut 7 bases from V and 3 bases from J; bases unmatched to any gene: 12. The CDR3, as DNA: TGTGCCAGCACTGATGGGCCTAGCGGGGGACTCTACGAGCAGTACTTC. Protein: CASTDGPSGGLYEQYF.

This clone has only a few counts. The rearrangement links TRBV6-6 to TRBJ1-5; D is unclear. V was cut by 8 bases and J by 1 base, with 15 bases left in between. Germline V gene lookup returns CDR1 MNHNY and CDR2 SVGAGI (reference sequence). This CDR3 has 15 amino acids. This CDR3 is CASARGLKSNQPQHF. The CDR3 region has the DNA TGTGCCAGCGCCCGCGGCCTAAAGAGCAATCAGCCCCAGCATTTT.

The chain uses TRBV5-8 and TRBJ2-3; no definite D call. CDR1 and CDR2 from the germline V gene are SGHTS and YDEGEE. This CDR3 has 11 residues. V was cut by 4 bases and J by 7 bases, with 7 bases left in between. As DNA, the CDR3 is TGTGCCAGCAGCCTGTCCTATACGCAGTATTTT. It is translated as CASSLSYTQYF. The whole variable domain, filled in from reference TRBV5-8 and TRBJ2-3, reads EAGVTQSPTHLIKTRGQQATLRCSPISGHTSVYWYQQALGLGLQFLLWYDEGEERNRGNFPPRFSGRQFPNYSSELNVNALELEDSALYLCASSLSYTQYFGPGTRLTVL.

The rearrangement uses TRBV5-1 and TRBJ2-1, with a possible D match to TRBD2 (6 bases). Germline V gene data show CDR1 as SGHRS and CDR2 as YFSETQ. Trimming stripped 1 base from V and 4 bases from J, with 9 bases between. The CDR3 consists of 14 residues. This CDR3 is CASSLTSRYNEQFF. DNA of the CDR3: TGCGCCAGCAGCTTGACTAGCAGGTACAATGAGCAGTTCTTC.

The rearrangement joins TRBV20-1 to TRBJ1-2, with D uncertain. With 3 bases removed from V and 6 bases from J, the gap between germline ends came to 5 bases. The CDR3 length is 10 residues. Germline V gives CDR1 DFQATT, CDR2 SNEGSKA (reference sequence). CDR3 nucleotides: TGCAGTGCTAGTGGTAATGGCTACACCTTC. Amino acids: CSASGNGYTF.

The rearrangement joins TRBV9 to TRBJ1-2; D remains unclear. CDR3 length: 17 amino acids. The ends were cut back, 3 bases at V and 0 bases at J, with 18 bases in the middle. Germline V gene sequence: CDR1 SGDLS, CDR2 YYNGEE. CDR3 region: CASSEGTQGLANYGYTF. The CDR3 DNA sequence: TGTGCCAGCAGCGAAGGTACCCAAGGATTAGCTAACTATGGCTACACCTTC.

The V call is TRBV6-5, the J call TRBJ1-2, with 10 bases aligning to TRBD1. CDR1 and CDR2 from the germline V gene are MNHEY and SVGAGI. With 5 bases clipped from V and 7 bases from J, the junction kept 7 bases outside the gene matches. The CDR3 sequence is 14 residues long. The CDR3 sequence is CASSQPWTGGGYTF. The CDR3 DNA sequence: TGTGCCAGCAGTCAACCCTGGACAGGGGGTGGCTACACCTTC.

The rearrangement joins TRBV9 to TRBJ2-7, with 11 bases fitting TRBD1. The CDR3 covers 15 residues. J was trimmed by 0 bases and V by 2 bases; bases with no gene match: 1. Germline-derived CDR1 and CDR2 are SGDLS and YYNGEE. The CDR3 is CASSVGTGGSYEQYF. The CDR3 bases are TGTGCCAGCAGCGTCGGGACAGGGGGCTCCTACGAGCAGTACTTC.

The V call is TRBV5-1, the J call TRBJ2-7; the D call may be TRBD1 or TRBD2 (7 bases each). This CDR3 region has 15 residues. The V end lost 7 bases, the J end lost 5 bases, and 22 bases lay between the germline ends. The germline gives CDR1 SGHRS, CDR2 YFSETQ. The CDR3 sequence: CASGRAQGVGDEQYF. DNA for the CDR3: TGCGCCAGCGGGAGGGCGCAGGGGGTCGGTGACGAGCAGTACTTC.

This chain uses TRBV19 with TRBJ1-5; unclear D gene. Deletions cut 2 bases from V and 4 bases from J, with 6 bases between. Germline CDR1 reads LNHDA; CDR2 reads SQIVND (reference sequence). The CDR3 extends over 13 amino acids. CDR3 residues: CASSITANQPQHF. The CDR3 region has the DNA TGTGCCAGTAGTATAACCGCTAATCAGCCCCAGCATTTT.

This chain connects TRBV14 to TRBJ2-3; the D gene is possibly TRBD1 (6 bases). Germline assignment: CDR1 SGHDN and CDR2 FVKESK. This CDR3 is 13 amino acids long. Trimming cost V 6 bases and J 2 bases, with 9 bases left between them. Here the CDR3 reads CASRWTDTDTQYF. The CDR3 DNA reads TGTGCCAGCAGATGGACAGACACAGATACGCAGTATTTT.

Of note for this clone: A read error may account for a junction end that differs from germline. The chain employs TRBV7-7 and TRBJ2-5; tentative D call: TRBD1 (5 bases). The CDR3 is 16 residues long. Germline CDR1 SSHAT, CDR2 FNYEAQ (reference sequence). CDR3 nucleotides: TGTGCTAGCAGCTTAGGAACAGGAACATCCCAAGAGACCCAGTACTTC. Encoded protein: CASSLGTGTSQETQYF.